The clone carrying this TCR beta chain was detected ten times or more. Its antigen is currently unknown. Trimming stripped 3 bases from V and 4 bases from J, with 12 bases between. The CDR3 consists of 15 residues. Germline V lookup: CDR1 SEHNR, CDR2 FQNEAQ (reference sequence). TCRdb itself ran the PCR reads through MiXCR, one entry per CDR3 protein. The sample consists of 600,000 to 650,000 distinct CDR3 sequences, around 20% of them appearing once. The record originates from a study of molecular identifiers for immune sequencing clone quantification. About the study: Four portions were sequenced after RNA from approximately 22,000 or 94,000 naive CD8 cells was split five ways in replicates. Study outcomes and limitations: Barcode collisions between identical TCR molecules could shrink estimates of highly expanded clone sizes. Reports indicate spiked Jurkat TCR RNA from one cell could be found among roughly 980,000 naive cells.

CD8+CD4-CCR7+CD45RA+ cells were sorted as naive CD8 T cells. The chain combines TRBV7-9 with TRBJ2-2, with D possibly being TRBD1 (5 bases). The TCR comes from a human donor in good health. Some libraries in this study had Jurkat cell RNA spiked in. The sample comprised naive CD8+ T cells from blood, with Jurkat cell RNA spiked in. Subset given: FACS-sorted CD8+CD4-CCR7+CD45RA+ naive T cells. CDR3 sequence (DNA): TGTGCCAGCAGCTTGCCTGGACACCTCACCGGGGAGCTGTTTTTT. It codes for CASSLPGHLTGELFF.